This T cell receptor beta chain was found in a study of T-cell memory formation after mild COVID-19. On the study more broadly: TCR clusters were mostly donor specific. Whole-study findings and limits: Several responding clones turned up in pre-infection memory, indicating that cross-reactive memory may have taken part. Clones that shrank (day 15 to 85) were balanced CD4/CD8, whereas later expanders leaned CD4+.

5'RACE primed at constant segments yielded TCR alpha and TCR beta cDNA libraries bearing sample barcodes and UMIs. TCRdb independently ran MiXCR on the 5' RACE reads; one entry per CDR3 protein. The sample lists 65,000 to 95,000 distinct CDR3 sequences, 9.5% to 15% occurring once. Trimming pared 3 bases from V and 1 base from J, leaving 8 bases between. The CDR3 has 14 amino acids. Germline values: CDR1 SGHAT, CDR2 FQNNGV. About this clonotype itself: Its target is unknown.

Sequenced: PBMCs or a T cell subset sorted from them (not recorded which). The chain combines TRBV11-2 with TRBJ2-3, with D uncertain. This TCR derives from a young man who had mild COVID-19 (a few samples of this study predate the infection). Cell type and time point are not known. The CDR3 sequence is CASSLVQGTDTQYF. In DNA form, the CDR3 reads TGTGCCAGCAGCTTGGTGCAGGGCACAGATACGCAGTATTTT.